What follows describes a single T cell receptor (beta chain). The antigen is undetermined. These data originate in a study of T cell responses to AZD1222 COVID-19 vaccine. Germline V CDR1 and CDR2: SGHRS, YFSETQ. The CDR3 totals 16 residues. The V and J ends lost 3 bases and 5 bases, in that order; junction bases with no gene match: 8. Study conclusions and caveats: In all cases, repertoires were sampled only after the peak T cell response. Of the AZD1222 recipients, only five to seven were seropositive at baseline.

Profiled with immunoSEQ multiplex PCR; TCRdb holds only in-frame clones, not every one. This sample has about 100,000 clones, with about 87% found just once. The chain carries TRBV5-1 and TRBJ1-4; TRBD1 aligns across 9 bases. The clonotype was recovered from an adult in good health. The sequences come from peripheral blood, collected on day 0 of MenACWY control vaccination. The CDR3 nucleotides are TGCGCCAGCAGCTCGGAGCCCGGGACAGGGAATGAAAAACTGTTTTTT. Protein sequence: CASSSEPGTGNEKLFF.